Following are 15 T cell receptor beta chains from one sample sequenced in a study of blood T cell repertoires in COVID-19. Libraries were prepared by immunoSEQ multiplex PCR; TCRdb keeps only in-frame clonotypes and omits some of them. The top ten hold under 3% of the sample, which has about 180,000 clones, around 87% seen once. The material sequenced was peripheral blood. The receptors originated from a woman aged 25 to 39 with active or convalescent COVID-19.

The gene calls are TRBV5-1 and TRBJ1-1; 10 bases match TRBD1. The CDR3 sequence is 16 residues long. CDR1 and CDR2 from the germline V gene are SGHRS and YFSETQ. Trimming took 3 bases from V and 4 from J; bases not matched to a gene: 9. CDR3 sequence (DNA): TGCGCCAGCAGCTCCCCGACAGGGGGCTCGGGCACTGAAGCTTTCTTT. Residues: CASSSPTGGSGTEAFF.

The chain is built from TRBV4-1 and TRBJ2-7; 9 bases agree with TRBD2. Germline-derived CDR1 and CDR2 are MGHRA and YSYEKL. The ends lost 0 bases at V and 0 bases at J; junction bases unmatched: 3. This CDR3 is built from 16 residues. CDR3 bases: TGCGCCAGCAGCCAAGAAGTAGCGGGGGTCTCCTACGAGCAGTACTTC. It codes for CASSQEVAGVSYEQYF.

This clone was seen a handful of times. CDR3 bases: TGTGCCAGCAGCCGAACCGCAGGGAACTATGGCTACACCTTC. Translation: CASSRTAGNYGYTF. V usage is TRBV5-8 and J usage is TRBJ1-2, with a possible D match to TRBD1 (5 bases). The V and J ends lost 4 bases and 2 bases respectively, with 12 bases between them. This CDR3 has 14 amino acids. Germline V gene data show CDR1 as SGHTS and CDR2 as YDEGEE.

The chain has TRBV27 and TRBJ2-7; 7 nucleotides match TRBD1. This CDR3 has 13 residues. CDR1 MNHEY and CDR2 SMNVEV come from the germline V gene (reference sequence). Losses at the gene ends were 6 bases for V and 2 bases for J; bases not matched to a gene: 4. The CDR3 reads CASSGQETYEQYF. The CDR3 bases are TGTGCCAGCAGCGGACAGGAAACCTACGAGCAGTACTTC.

In this sample, this clone turned up a few times. The V call is TRBV5-5, the J call TRBJ2-2; weak D call: TRBD1 (5 bases). The germline V and J ends were trimmed by 2 bases and 7 bases, with 18 bases remaining between them. CDR3 length: 16 residues. The germline CDR1 and CDR2 sequences are SGHKS and YYEKEE (reference sequence). The CDR3 spells CASSFSRDRRNGELFF. The CDR3 DNA reads TGTGCCAGCAGCTTCTCACGAGACAGAAGGAACGGGGAGCTGTTTTTT. Full variable domain (outside the CDR3, taken from reference TRBV5-5 and TRBJ2-2): DAGVTQSPTHLIKTRGQQVTLRCSPISGHKSVSWYQQVLGQGPQFIFQYYEKEERGRGNFPDRFSARQFPNYSSELNVNALLLGDSALYLCASSFSRDRRNGELFFGEGSRLTVL.

The count of this clone is one. This sequence joins TRBV5-6 and TRBJ1-3; possibly TRBD1 for D (5 bases). The CDR3 is made up of 14 amino acids. Trimming stripped 3 bases from V and 6 bases from J, with 13 bases between. Germline V gene sequence: CDR1 SGHDT, CDR2 YYEEEE. The CDR3 DNA follows: TGTGCCAGCAGCTGGGGGGTCGGAGCAAACACCATATATTTT. This codes for CASSWGVGANTIYF.

The chain is built from TRBV27 and TRBJ2-7; 7 bases agree with TRBD1. Trimming removed 0 bases from V and 2 bases from J; junction bases left unmatched: 7. CDR1 and CDR2 (germline): MNHEY, SMNVEV (reference sequence). The CDR3 covers 16 residues. The CDR3 nucleotides read TGTGCCAGCAGTTTATCGAGGCGGCAGGGGGCCTACGAGCAGTACTTC. This translates into CASSLSRRQGAYEQYF.

The chain is built from TRBV9 and TRBJ2-3; no clear D. Germline loops: CDR1 SGDLS, CDR2 YYNGEE. Trimming removed 4 bases at V and 1 base at J, with 13 bases between. This CDR3 region has 15 residues. The chain's CDR3 is CASSFLGSGTDTQYF. CDR3 in DNA: TGTGCCAGCAGCTTCCTAGGATCCGGCACAGATACGCAGTATTTT.

The J gene is TRBJ2-2, the V gene TRBV7-2, with D hard to call. Germline loops: CDR1 SGHTA, CDR2 FQGNSA. The CDR3 has 14 amino acids. V was trimmed by 5 bases and J by 4 bases, leaving 11 bases between them. The CDR3 DNA is TGTGCCAGCAGCCCTATACAGTTCACCGGGGAGCTGTTTTTT. This codes for CASSPIQFTGELFF.

The rearrangement uses TRBV4-1 and TRBJ1-2, with D unclear. Germline V gene lookup returns CDR1 MGHRA and CDR2 YSYEKL. The CDR3 covers 15 residues. The V end lost 0 bases, the J end lost 1 base, and 9 bases lay between the germline ends. The CDR3 DNA is TGCGCCAGCAGCCAAGATAACAGAATTAACTATGGCTACACCTTC. Protein product: CASSQDNRINYGYTF.

The table lists this clone with a count of one. J is TRBJ2-5 and V is TRBV30; D perhaps matches TRBD1 (6 bases). Germline CDR1 GTSNPN, CDR2 SVGIG (reference sequence). There are 15 residues in the CDR3. V lost 0 bases and J 5 bases, leaving 16 bases between the germline ends. The CDR3, as DNA: TGTGCCTGGAGTGTACAGGGCAGGGGTAGGGAGACCCAGTACTTC. It yields the protein CAWSVQGRGRETQYF.

This sequence joins TRBV5-1 and TRBJ2-2, with TRBD2 matching over 15 bases. This CDR3 has 18 amino acids. CDR1 is SGHRS, CDR2 YFSETQ, per germline. The V segment lost 4 bases and the J segment 3 bases; nucleotides outside the gene matches: 7. The chain's CDR3 is CASSHGLAGGPDTGELFF. The CDR3 DNA follows: TGCGCCAGCAGCCATGGACTAGCGGGAGGGCCGGACACCGGGGAGCTGTTTTTT.

Details on this clone: This sample includes further DNA sequences coding for the same CDR3. The chain joins TRBV3-1 (or the pseudogene TRBV3-2) to TRBJ2-1; TRBD1 aligns across 10 bases. Trimming removed 1 base from V and 2 bases from J; junction bases left unmatched: 5. Germline loops: CDR1 LGHDT, CDR2 YNNKEL (reference sequence). The CDR3 covers 17 residues. CDR3 loop: CASSQGPGQGAYNEQFF. CDR3 DNA: TGTGCCAGCAGCCAAGGCCCTGGACAGGGGGCCTACAATGAGCAGTTCTTC.

The chain employs TRBV2 and TRBJ2-7, with TRBD1 identical over 8 bases. This CDR3 comprises 14 residues. The germline V gene encodes CDR1 SNHLY and CDR2 FYNNEI. Trimming cost V 5 bases and J 3 bases; bases outside gene matches: 6. CDR3 loop: CASSWGTGGYEQYF. The CDR3 region has the DNA TGTGCCAGCAGTTGGGGGACAGGTGGCTACGAGCAGTACTTC.

This chain uses TRBV3-1 (or the pseudogene TRBV3-2) with TRBJ1-2; no definite D call. The CDR3 length is 13 residues. V lost 0 bases and J lost 6, with 8 bases in between. CDR1 is LGHDT, CDR2 YNNKEL, per germline (reference sequence). CDR3 DNA sequence: TGTGCCAGCAGCCAAGAGTCTGGGCATGGCTACACCTTC. Amino acids: CASSQESGHGYTF.